This passage covers 25 T cell receptor beta chains from one sample sequenced in a study of shared clonotypes between healthy human individuals. TCRdb keeps only in-frame clones here, not all; method: immunoSEQ multiplex PCR. The sample lists over a million clones, 75% to 80% occurring once. Sequencing used memory CD4+ T cells from PBMCs. Subset denoted: CD45RA-negative fraction. Receptors were obtained from a man younger than 35 in good health. Some clones in this sample may be carry-over from other donors' samples.

The chain uses TRBV27 and TRBJ2-3, with a weak D call TRBD2 (6 bases). V was shortened by 5 bases and J by 2 bases, with 14 bases between the two germline ends. Germline V gene sequence: CDR1 MNHEY, CDR2 SMNVEV (reference sequence). This CDR3 is built from 15 residues. This chain's CDR3 is CASSARTGLTDTQYF. The CDR3 DNA sequence: TGTGCCAGCAGTGCCCGGACGGGACTCACAGATACGCAGTATTTT.

The chain joins TRBV28 to TRBJ2-5; D uncertain. The CDR3 has 13 amino acids. Germline loops: CDR1 MDHEN, CDR2 SYDVKM. Trimming removed 7 bases at V and 5 bases at J, with 14 bases between. CDR3 coding DNA: TGTGCCAGCACGGCAGCGCGGCGTGAGACCCAGTACTTC. It is translated as CASTAARRETQYF. Filled out from reference TRBV28 and TRBJ2-5, the complete variable domain reads DVKVTQSSRYLVKRTGEKVFLECVQDMDHENMFWYRQDPGLGLRLIYFSYDVKMKEKGDIPEGYSVSREKKERFSLILESASTNQTSMYLCASTAARRETQYFGPGTRLLVL.

V usage is TRBV5-6 and J usage is TRBJ2-3; perhaps TRBD1 as D (5 bases). The CDR3 loop spans 14 amino acids. Germline CDR1 and CDR2: SGHDT and YYEEEE. V was cut by 7 bases and J by 3 bases, with 15 bases left in between. This CDR3 reads CASSKPRQTDTQYF. The CDR3 DNA reads TGTGCCAGCTCTAAACCGAGACAGACAGATACGCAGTATTTT.

The CDR3 sequence is CASSLWGTGYNEQFF. In DNA form, the CDR3 reads TGTGCCAGCAGTTTATGGGGGACTGGCTACAATGAGCAGTTCTTC. V and J are TRBV27 and TRBJ2-1; D may be TRBD2 (6 bases). The CDR3 has 15 residues. Germline CDR1 reads MNHEY; CDR2 reads SMNVEV (reference sequence). Trimming shortened V by 1 base and J by 3 bases, and 10 bases separated the two germline ends.

In this sample, this clone turned up once. The J gene is TRBJ1-1, the V gene TRBV30; 9 bases are a match to TRBD1. V was pared by 6 bases and J by 4 bases, with 9 bases of the junction left unmatched. Looked up from germline, CDR1 is GTSNPN and CDR2 is SVGIG (reference sequence). The CDR3 is 14 amino acids. This CDR3 is CACSQGAGTTEAFF. The CDR3 nucleotides are TGTGCCTGTTCACAGGGGGCGGGGACCACTGAAGCTTTCTTT.

The rearrangement uses TRBV10-3 and TRBJ1-1, with TRBD1 matching 10 bases. Germline-derived CDR1 and CDR2 are ENHRY and SYGVKD. J gave up 4 bases and V 7 bases, and 6 bases lay outside the gene matches. The CDR3 is 14 residues long. CDR3 region: CAITLDRGGTEAFF. The CDR3 DNA follows: TGTGCCATCACTTTGGACAGGGGGGGCACTGAAGCTTTCTTT.

The CDR3 DNA is TGTGCCAGCAGGCCGATCGGGGGGCCCCAGCATTTT. Its translation: CASRPIGGPQHF. The chain is built from TRBV27 and TRBJ1-5; possibly TRBD1 for D (5 bases). With 6 bases removed from V and 9 bases from J, the gap between germline ends came to 12 bases. The CDR3 extends over 12 amino acids. Germline assignment: CDR1 MNHEY and CDR2 SMNVEV (reference sequence).

The V gene is TRBV7-2, the J gene TRBJ2-7, with 8 bases fitting TRBD1. The germline V gene has CDR1 SGHTA and CDR2 FQGNSA. V lost 4 bases, J lost 2 bases, and 7 bases stayed unmatched. The CDR3 is 15 residues long. The CDR3 nucleotides read TGTGCCAGCAGCTCCAGGGGGCTCAGGGCCTACGAGCAGTACTTC. This codes for CASSSRGLRAYEQYF.

This clone was seen a handful of times. This chain connects TRBV18 to TRBJ1-1, with a possible D match to TRBD1 (6 bases). The CDR3 has 15 residues. Trimming took 5 bases from V and 2 from J, leaving 15 bases between them. Germline V gene sequence: CDR1 KGHSH, CDR2 LQKENI. The CDR3 nucleotides are TGTGCCAGCTCAACTAGCCAGGGGACAAACACTGAAGCTTTCTTT. This encodes CASSTSQGTNTEAFF.

This chain links TRBV5-5 with TRBJ2-1, with D possibly being TRBD1 or TRBD2 (5 bases each). CDR1 SGHKS and CDR2 YYEKEE come from the germline V gene (reference sequence). This CDR3 spans 15 amino acids. V was pared by 4 bases and J by 4 bases, with 15 bases between. The CDR3 protein is CASSNRDGAYNEQFF. The CDR3 nucleotides are TGTGCCAGCAGCAACCGGGACGGAGCTTACAATGAGCAGTTCTTC.

The V call is TRBV4-1, the J call TRBJ2-1; no clear D. The CDR3 has 16 amino acids. The V end lost 3 bases, the J end lost 1 base, and 13 bases lay between the germline ends. The germline V gene has CDR1 MGHRA and CDR2 YSYEKL. The CDR3 sequence is CASSQNPDPSYNEQFF. CDR3 DNA: TGCGCCAGCAGCCAGAACCCGGACCCTTCCTACAATGAGCAGTTCTTC.

As concerns this clone: Given a much more abundant clone one base away, this may be a read error. The sample contains more than one DNA sequence encoding this CDR3. The chain employs TRBV6-1 and TRBJ1-1; 11 bases are a match to TRBD1. The V gene's germline CDR1 is MNHNS and CDR2 SASEGT. Trimming removed 6 bases from V and 3 bases from J; junction bases left unmatched: 0. This CDR3 spans 13 amino acids. The CDR3 reads CASRGQGDTEAFF. The CDR3 coding sequence is TGTGCCAGCAGGGGACAGGGGGACACTGAAGCTTTCTTT.

The chain combines TRBV6-1 with TRBJ2-4, with 7 nucleotides matching TRBD2. There are 16 residues in the CDR3. J lost 0 bases, V lost 4 bases, and 6 bases had no gene match. Germline V gene lookup returns CDR1 MNHNS and CDR2 SASEGT. CDR3 region: CASSARDYLAKNIQYF. CDR3 DNA sequence: TGTGCCAGCAGTGCCCGGGACTATTTAGCCAAAAACATTCAGTACTTC.

The chain combines TRBV6-6 with TRBJ1-2; weak D call: TRBD1 (6 bases). The germline gives CDR1 MNHNY, CDR2 SVGAGI (reference sequence). This CDR3 is built from 15 residues. The V gene lost 6 bases and the J gene lost 2 bases, with 16 bases spanning the gap. CDR3 nucleotide sequence: TGTGCCAGCAGATCTCCCGACAGGTCGAACTATGGCTACACCTTC. It yields the protein CASRSPDRSNYGYTF.

CDR3 DNA: TGTGCCAGCAGCCAAGTGGGGGCCTTCTTGAATGAGCAGTTCTTC. Translating gives CASSQVGAFLNEQFF. The rearrangement joins TRBV4-2 to TRBJ2-1; weak D call: TRBD1 (6 bases). The CDR3 contains 15 residues. V lost 1 base and J lost 7, with 14 bases in between. The germline V gene has CDR1 LGHNA and CDR2 YNFKEQ.

J is TRBJ1-2 and V is TRBV7-2; no clear D. Germline assignment: CDR1 SGHTA and CDR2 FQGNSA. The CDR3 covers 11 residues. Deletions cut 3 bases from V and 7 bases from J, with 6 bases between. CDR3: CASSFGVGYTF. CDR3 in DNA: TGTGCCAGCAGCTTCGGGGTTGGCTACACCTTC. Based on the CDR3 plus reference TRBV7-2 and TRBJ1-2, the full variable domain is GAGVSQSPSNKVTEKGKDVELRCDPISGHTALYWYRQSLGQGLEFLIYFQGNSAPDKSGLPSDRFSAERTGGSVSTLTIQRTQQEDSAVYLCASSFGVGYTFGSGTRLTVV.

In the case of this clone: Other DNA variants within this sample encode the same CDR3. V gene TRBV7-8 combines with J gene TRBJ2-5; 8 nucleotides match TRBD2. The V segment lost 6 bases and the J segment 5 bases; nucleotides outside the gene matches: 8. Germline-derived CDR1 and CDR2 are SGHVS and FQNEAQ. The CDR3 contains 14 residues. CDR3 in DNA: TGTGCCAGCAGTCCGGGGGGGAGGAGGGAGACCCAGTACTTC. Encoded protein: CASSPGGRRETQYF.

Details on this clone: Additional DNA sequences in this sample encode the identical CDR3. This sequence joins TRBV5-1 and TRBJ2-7; D uncertain. V was cut by 4 bases and J by 3 bases, with 5 bases left in between. Germline V CDR1 and CDR2: SGHRS, YFSETQ. This CDR3 spans 11 amino acids. The CDR3 is CASSPDYEQYF. CDR3 nucleotide sequence: TGCGCCAGCAGCCCGGACTACGAGCAGTACTTC.

This clone was observed a few times. The rearrangement joins TRBV28 to TRBJ1-2; D is uncertain. In germline, CDR1 is MDHEN, CDR2 SYDVKM. Trimming pared 2 bases from V and 2 bases from J, leaving 6 bases between. The CDR3 extends over 13 amino acids. CDR3 residues: CASSLSPNYGYTF. Written as DNA, the CDR3 is TGTGCCAGCAGTTTAAGTCCGAACTATGGCTACACCTTC.

The V gene is TRBV10-3, the J gene TRBJ2-3, with TRBD1 matching over 8 bases. V trimming: 10 bases; J trimming: 1 base; junction bases outside the gene matches: 7. Germline CDR1 reads ENHRY; CDR2 reads SYGVKD. The CDR3 loop spans 14 amino acids. CDR3: CATKTGQGTDTQYF. In nucleotides, the CDR3 is TGTGCCACCAAAACGGGACAGGGCACAGATACGCAGTATTTT.

The chain employs TRBV5-4 and TRBJ2-6; D tentatively fits TRBD1 or TRBD2 (5 bases each). The V and J ends lost 4 bases and 0 bases respectively, with 11 bases between them. This CDR3 spans 16 amino acids. Germline V CDR1 and CDR2: SGHNT, YYREEE (reference sequence). CDR3 nucleotides: TGTGCCAGCAGCACCGGGACCACCTCTGGGGCCAACGTCCTGACTTTC. Protein product: CASSTGTTSGANVLTF.

The chain joins TRBV6-1 to TRBJ1-3; tentatively, D is TRBD1 (5 bases). Trimming pared 3 bases from V and 0 bases from J, leaving 12 bases between. This CDR3 contains 16 residues. CDR1 MNHNS and CDR2 SASEGT come from the germline V gene. The CDR3 is CASSDPRTSSGNTIYF. The CDR3 DNA reads TGTGCCAGCAGTGACCCCCGGACAAGCTCTGGAAACACCATATATTTT.

V is TRBV7-2 and J is TRBJ2-7, with no clear D. CDR3 length: 14 residues. Germline V lookup: CDR1 SGHTA, CDR2 FQGNSA. The V gene lost 2 bases and the J gene lost 3 bases, with 11 bases spanning the gap. The CDR3 sequence is CASSLRFADYEQYF. CDR3 coding DNA: TGTGCCAGCAGCTTACGTTTCGCAGACTACGAGCAGTACTTC. The whole variable domain, remainder taken from reference TRBV7-2 and TRBJ2-7, is GAGVSQSPSNKVTEKGKDVELRCDPISGHTALYWYRQSLGQGLEFLIYFQGNSAPDKSGLPSDRFSAERTGGSVSTLTIQRTQQEDSAVYLCASSLRFADYEQYFGPGTRLTVT.

There are a few counts of this clone. The rearrangement uses TRBV2 and TRBJ1-1, with 7 positions matching TRBD1. J gave up 7 bases and V 7 bases, and 3 bases lay outside the gene matches. CDR3 length: 11 amino acids. Germline CDR1 is SNHLY and CDR2 is FYNNEI. The CDR3, as DNA: TGTGCCAGCAATTACAGGGGTGAAGCTTTCTTT. This encodes CASNYRGEAFF. The variable domain in full, completed from reference TRBV2 and TRBJ1-1, reads EPEVTQTPSHQVTQMGQEVILRCVPISNHLYFYWYRQILGQKVEFLVSFYNNEISEKSEIFDDQFSVERPDGSNFTLKIRSTKLEDSAMYFCASNYRGEAFFGQGTRLTVV.

The rearrangement joins TRBV28 to TRBJ2-2, with 8 bases identical to TRBD2. V lost 6 bases to trimming and J lost 6 bases; unmatched junction nucleotides: 3. The germline gives CDR1 MDHEN, CDR2 SYDVKM. The CDR3 length is 13 residues. The CDR3 DNA follows: TGTGCCAGCAGGGCGGGGGGCTCCGGGGAGCTGTTTTTT. This gives the protein CASRAGGSGELFF.